This is a list of T cell receptor beta chains from one sample in a study of long-term antiretroviral therapy in people with HIV. The method was immunoSEQ multiplex PCR; TCRdb's version includes in-frame clones alone and lacks a portion of them. Here the sample spans about 25,000 clones, 79% being singletons. Source: unsorted PBMCs, taken 1.2 years after starting antiretroviral therapy. The receptors come from a woman between 40 and 55 years old with HIV. CDR3s include the opening cysteine and the closing phenylalanine or tryptophan. Each record gives: clone size, D gene, J gene, V gene, CDR3 protein, CDR3 DNA. A D gene is named only where the DNA matches it firmly. Clone size, where shown, is once, few, many, or a class for clones that have expanded.

clone size: -
D gene: -
J gene: TRBJ1-5
V gene: TRBV19
CDR3 protein: CASRGGGYYSNQPQHF
CDR3 DNA: TGTGCCAGTAGGGGGGGCGGATACTATAGCAATCAGCCCCAGCATTTT

clone size: -
D gene: -
J gene: TRBJ1-1
V gene: TRBV5-1
CDR3 protein: CASSLGGMNTEAFF
CDR3 DNA: TGCGCCAGCAGCTTGGGAGGGATGAACACTGAAGCTTTCTTT

clone size: few
D gene: -
J gene: TRBJ2-3
V gene: TRBV2
CDR3 protein: CASRPGTNPSRDTQYF
CDR3 DNA: TGTGCCAGCAGACCCGGGACCAACCCTAGCAGAGATACGCAGTATTTT

clone size: -
D gene: TRBD2
J gene: TRBJ2-3
V gene: TRBV2
CDR3 protein: CASGPIAGVTTDTQYF
CDR3 DNA: TGTGCCAGCGGTCCTATAGCGGGGGTTACCACAGATACGCAGTATTTT

clone size: -
D gene: -
J gene: TRBJ1-1
V gene: TRBV6-5
CDR3 protein: CASSYIEKMNTEAFF
CDR3 DNA: TGTGCCAGCAGTTACATCGAAAAAATGAACACTGAAGCTTTCTTT

clone size: -
D gene: TRBD1
J gene: TRBJ2-2
V gene: TRBV5-5
CDR3 protein: CASSPGTGGTTGELFF
CDR3 DNA: TGTGCCAGCAGCCCCGGGACAGGGGGCACCACCGGGGAGCTGTTTTTT

clone size: -
D gene: -
J gene: TRBJ1-4
V gene: TRBV5-6
CDR3 protein: CASSFYRVAEKLFF
CDR3 DNA: TGTGCCAGCAGCTTCTACAGGGTGGCTGAAAAACTGTTTTTT

clone size: -
D gene: -
J gene: TRBJ2-1
V gene: TRBV29-1
CDR3 protein: CSVGNFNEQFF
CDR3 DNA: TGCAGCGTTGGGAACTTCAATGAGCAGTTCTTC

clone size: -
D gene: -
J gene: TRBJ2-7
V gene: TRBV15
CDR3 protein: CATSRVQGAYEQYF
CDR3 DNA: TGTGCCACCAGCAGAGTCCAGGGAGCCTACGAGCAGTACTTC

clone size: few
D gene: -
J gene: TRBJ1-2
V gene: TRBV2
CDR3 protein: CASSEAGAGYTF
CDR3 DNA: TGTGCCAGCAGTGAAGCAGGGGCCGGCTACACCTTC

clone size: -
D gene: TRBD2
J gene: TRBJ2-5
V gene: TRBV30
CDR3 protein: CAWGPGGSGQETQYF
CDR3 DNA: TGTGCCTGGGGTCCGGGGGGGTCGGGACAAGAGACCCAGTACTTC

clone size: -
D gene: -
J gene: TRBJ1-3
V gene: TRBV25-1
CDR3 protein: CASSEWGGRVPGNTIYF
CDR3 DNA: TGTGCCAGCAGTGAATGGGGAGGAAGGGTCCCTGGAAACACCATATATTTT

clone size: -
D gene: TRBD2
J gene: TRBJ2-1
V gene: TRBV4-3
CDR3 protein: CASSQGSGLAGNEQFF
CDR3 DNA: TGCGCCAGCAGCCAAGGGTCGGGACTAGCGGGGAATGAGCAGTTCTTC

clone size: few
D gene: TRBD2
J gene: TRBJ2-1
V gene: TRBV7-2
CDR3 protein: CASSLYLAGGPAFF
CDR3 DNA: TGTGCCAGCAGCTTATACCTAGCGGGGGGGCCCGCGTTCTTC

clone size: -
D gene: TRBD1
J gene: TRBJ1-4
V gene: TRBV10-3
CDR3 protein: CAISGTGATKSEKLFF
CDR3 DNA: TGTGCCATCAGTGGGACAGGGGCGACCAAAAGTGAAAAACTGTTTTTT

clone size: -
D gene: -
J gene: TRBJ2-5
V gene: TRBV10-1
CDR3 protein: CASRPTQETQYF
CDR3 DNA: TGCGCCAGCAGACCTACTCAAGAGACCCAGTACTTC

clone size: -
D gene: -
J gene: TRBJ2-5
V gene: TRBV18
CDR3 protein: CASSPGLRGVQGVSETQYF
CDR3 DNA: TGTGCCAGCTCACCGGGACTCCGGGGCGTACAGGGAGTGTCAGAGACCCAGTACTTC

clone size: -
D gene: -
J gene: TRBJ1-5
V gene: TRBV15
CDR3 protein: CATSREGNSNQPQHF
CDR3 DNA: TGTGCCACCAGCAGAGAGGGGAATAGCAATCAGCCCCAGCATTTT

clone size: -
D gene: -
J gene: TRBJ1-1
V gene: TRBV6-5
CDR3 protein: CASSFSGTRAFF
CDR3 DNA: TGTGCCAGCAGTTTCTCCGGGACCAGGGCTTTCTTT

clone size: -
D gene: -
J gene: TRBJ2-3
V gene: TRBV11-2
CDR3 protein: CASSFSRGVDPDTQYF
CDR3 DNA: TGTGCCAGCAGTTTCTCCAGGGGGGTTGATCCAGATACGCAGTATTTT

clone size: -
D gene: -
J gene: TRBJ2-1
V gene: TRBV27
CDR3 protein: CASGQGSYNEQFF
CDR3 DNA: TGTGCCAGCGGCCAGGGGTCCTACAATGAGCAGTTCTTC

clone size: once
D gene: -
J gene: TRBJ1-3
V gene: TRBV5-5
CDR3 protein: CASSPQGLGNTIYF
CDR3 DNA: TGTGCCAGCAGTCCGCAGGGGCTCGGAAACACCATATATTTT